Listed below are T cell receptor beta chains from one sample, sequenced in a study of cytomegalovirus exposure and HLA in healthy donors. Repertoires were generated with immunoSEQ multiplex PCR, while TCRdb's copy carries only in-frame clones and drops some. The table lists 210,000 or so clones, 85% of them singletons, with about 1.2% in the top ten. Sequenced sample: PBMCs. The receptors were gathered from a human donor in good health. CDR3s include the opening cysteine and the closing phenylalanine or tryptophan. The D gene is left open where the match is weak. Only part of the rows carry a size: once, few, many, or a class if the clone is expanded.

few TRBJ2-1 TRBV10-2 TRBD2 TGCGCCAGCAGTCACGGACTGGGAGGGGAGCAGTTCTTC CASSHGLGGEQFF
NA TRBJ2-7 TRBV4-1 NA TGCGCCAGCAGCCCCACGAAGGGGAACTCCTACGAGCAGTACTTC CASSPTKGNSYEQYF
NA TRBJ2-5 TRBV23-1 NA TGCGCCAGCAGCCACGGGGTAGGGGGAGGGAGTGAGACCCAGTACTTC CASSHGVGGGSETQYF
NA TRBJ1-1 TRBV19 NA TGTGCCAGTAGTATAGACCAACAAAACACTGAAGCTTTCTTT CASSIDQQNTEAFF
once TRBJ2-7 TRBV18 TRBD1 TGTGCCAGCTCACCCCAGACAGGGGTGGGCGAGCAGTACTTC CASSPQTGVGEQYF
NA TRBJ1-1 TRBV28 TRBD1 TGTGCCGGCTACAGGGGTGTCGGCACTGAAGCTTTCTTT CAGYRGVGTEAFF
NA TRBJ2-2 TRBV19 TRBD1 TGTGCCAGTAGTATTGGGGACAGACGTACCGGGGAGCTGTTTTTT CASSIGDRRTGELFF
NA TRBJ2-7 TRBV18 NA TGTGCCAGCTCACCTTTCAAACAAATCTCCTACGAGCAGTACTTC CASSPFKQISYEQYF
NA TRBJ2-7 TRBV4-1 TRBD1 TGCGCCAGCAGCCAAGTAGGGAAAGGGGGCAACGAGCAGTACTTC CASSQVGKGGNEQYF
NA TRBJ2-3 TRBV7-9 TRBD2 TGTGCCAGCAGCTTTGGTAGCGGGAGGCGAACAGATACGCAGTATTTT CASSFGSGRRTDTQYF
NA TRBJ2-7 TRBV4-3 TRBD2 TGCGCCAGCAGCCAAGCTTTGACTAGCGGCTACGAGCAGTACTTC CASSQALTSGYEQYF
NA TRBJ2-7 TRBV2 TRBD2 TGTGCCAGCAGTGAAGGGCTAGCGGGCTTCGTCTACGAGCAGTACTTC CASSEGLAGFVYEQYF
NA TRBJ2-1 TRBV18 NA TGTGCCAGCTCACCACCGCTAGCGAGAGACAATGAGCAGTTCTTC CASSPPLARDNEQFF
NA TRBJ2-3 TRBV7-2 NA TGTGCCAGCAGCTTAAGGGGGATGGGCACAGATACGCAGTATTTT CASSLRGMGTDTQYF
NA TRBJ2-1 TRBV11-3 TRBD1 TGTGCCAGCAGCTTAGGCCTGCGGACAGGGAATGAGCAGTTCTTC CASSLGLRTGNEQFF
NA TRBJ2-1 TRBV10-3 TRBD2 TGTGCCATTGCCGGGGAGGGACTAGCGCTCTACAATGAGCAGTTCTTC CAIAGEGLALYNEQFF